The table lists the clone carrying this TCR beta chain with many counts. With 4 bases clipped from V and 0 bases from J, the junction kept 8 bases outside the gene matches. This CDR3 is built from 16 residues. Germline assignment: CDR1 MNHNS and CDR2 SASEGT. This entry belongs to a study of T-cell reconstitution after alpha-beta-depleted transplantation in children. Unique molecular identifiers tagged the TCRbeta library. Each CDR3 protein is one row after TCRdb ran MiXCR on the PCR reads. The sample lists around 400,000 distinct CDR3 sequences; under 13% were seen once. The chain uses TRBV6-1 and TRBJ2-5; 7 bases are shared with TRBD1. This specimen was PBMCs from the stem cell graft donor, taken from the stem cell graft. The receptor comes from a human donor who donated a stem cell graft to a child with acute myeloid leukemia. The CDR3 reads CASSAEGALNQETQYF. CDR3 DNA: TGTGCCAGCAGTGCCGAGGGGGCCCTAAACCAAGAGACCCAGTACTTC.